The source of this T cell receptor beta chain is a study of CD8 T cells in ankylosing spondylitis. General study findings and limits: Matched synovial fluid from ankylosing spondylitis patients was reported to be enriched for disease-linked clones. Reactive arthritis synovial fluid and blood were previously reported to contain some motif variants.

There are many counts of this clonotype. What it binds is not known. CDR3 size: 12 residues. Deletions cut 8 bases from V and 6 bases from J, with 14 bases between. In germline, CDR1 is MNHNY, CDR2 SVGAGI (reference sequence). In TCRdb, the 5' RACE reads were re-called with MiXCR into one record per CDR3 protein. The data hold about 240,000 distinct CDR3 sequences, with around 9.1% observed a single time. This sequence joins TRBV6-6 and TRBJ2-7; possible D gene TRBD1, 5 bases. The sequenced sample consisted of blood, either unsorted or a sorted T cell fraction (not recorded which). The receptor was isolated from a male donor with ankylosing spondylitis or in good health (not recorded which). The CDR3: CASAPREREQYF. The CDR3 DNA reads as TGTGCCAGCGCCCCCAGGGAACGCGAGCAGTACTTC.